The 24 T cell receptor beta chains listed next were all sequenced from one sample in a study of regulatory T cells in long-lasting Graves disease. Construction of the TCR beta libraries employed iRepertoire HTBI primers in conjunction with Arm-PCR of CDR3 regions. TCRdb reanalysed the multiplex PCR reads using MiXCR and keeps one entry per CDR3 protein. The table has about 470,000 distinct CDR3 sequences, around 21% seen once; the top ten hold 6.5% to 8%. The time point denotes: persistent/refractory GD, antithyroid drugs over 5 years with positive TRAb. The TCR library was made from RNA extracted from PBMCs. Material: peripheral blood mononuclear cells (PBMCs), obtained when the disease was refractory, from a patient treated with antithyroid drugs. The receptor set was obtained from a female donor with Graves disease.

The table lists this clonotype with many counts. CDR3 region: CASSGLNTGELFF. The DNA of the CDR3 is TGTGCCAGCAGTGGGCTCAACACCGGGGAGCTGTTTTTT. V and J are TRBV2 and TRBJ2-2; the D is unclear. The CDR3 totals 13 residues. V shed 4 bases and J shed 2 bases, with 5 bases lying between them. In germline, CDR1 is SNHLY, CDR2 FYNNEI.

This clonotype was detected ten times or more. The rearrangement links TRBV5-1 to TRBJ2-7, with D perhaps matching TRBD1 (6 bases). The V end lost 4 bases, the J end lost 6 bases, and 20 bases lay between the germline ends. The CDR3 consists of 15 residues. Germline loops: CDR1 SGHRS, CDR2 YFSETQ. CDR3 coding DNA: TGCGCCAGCAGCGGAGGACAGCTGAGGCATCGCGAGCAGTACTTC. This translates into CASSGGQLRHREQYF.

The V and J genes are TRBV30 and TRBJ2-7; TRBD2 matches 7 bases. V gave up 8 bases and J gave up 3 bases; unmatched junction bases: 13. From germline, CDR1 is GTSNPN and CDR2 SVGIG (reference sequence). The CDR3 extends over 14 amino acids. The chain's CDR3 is CAGRWGGDYYEQYF. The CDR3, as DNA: TGTGCCGGAAGATGGGGGGGAGATTACTACGAGCAGTACTTC.

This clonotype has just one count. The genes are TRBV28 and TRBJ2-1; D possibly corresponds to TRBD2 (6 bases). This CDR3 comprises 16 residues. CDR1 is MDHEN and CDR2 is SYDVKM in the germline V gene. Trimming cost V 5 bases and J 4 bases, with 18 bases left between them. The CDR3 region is CASSPIGGTEYNEQFF. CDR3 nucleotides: TGTGCCAGCAGTCCGATAGGCGGGACGGAATACAATGAGCAGTTCTTC.

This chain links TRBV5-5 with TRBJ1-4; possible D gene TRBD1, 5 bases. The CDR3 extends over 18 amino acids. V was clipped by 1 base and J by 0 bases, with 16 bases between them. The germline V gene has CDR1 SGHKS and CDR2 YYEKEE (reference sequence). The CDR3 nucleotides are TGTGCCAGCAGCTTGTTGACAGTTGGCCTAGCAACTAATGAAAAACTGTTTTTT. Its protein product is CASSLLTVGLATNEKLFF.

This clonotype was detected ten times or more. The CDR3 DNA is TGTGCCAGCAGTTATCGCAGCGGGAGCCCGAGATCCTACGAGCAGTACTTC. Its protein product is CASSYRSGSPRSYEQYF. V and J are TRBV6-5 and TRBJ2-7; 8 bases are a match to TRBD2. J was trimmed by 1 base and V by 3 bases; bases with no gene match: 11. This CDR3 contains 17 residues. The V gene's germline CDR1 is MNHEY and CDR2 SVGAGI.

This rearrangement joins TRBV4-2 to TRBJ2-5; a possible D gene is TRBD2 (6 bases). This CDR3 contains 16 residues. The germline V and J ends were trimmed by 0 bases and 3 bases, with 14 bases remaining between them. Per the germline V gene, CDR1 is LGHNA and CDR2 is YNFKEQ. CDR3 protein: CASSQEEVAEEETQYF. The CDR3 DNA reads TGTGCCAGCAGCCAAGAGGAGGTAGCGGAAGAAGAGACCCAGTACTTC.

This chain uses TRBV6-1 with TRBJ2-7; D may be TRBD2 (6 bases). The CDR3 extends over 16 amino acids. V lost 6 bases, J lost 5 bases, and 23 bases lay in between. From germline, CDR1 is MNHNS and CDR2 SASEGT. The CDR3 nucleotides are TGTGCCAGCAGCCCCTGGGGAGCGGGCCTGGTGGACGAGCAGTACTTC. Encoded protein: CASSPWGAGLVDEQYF.

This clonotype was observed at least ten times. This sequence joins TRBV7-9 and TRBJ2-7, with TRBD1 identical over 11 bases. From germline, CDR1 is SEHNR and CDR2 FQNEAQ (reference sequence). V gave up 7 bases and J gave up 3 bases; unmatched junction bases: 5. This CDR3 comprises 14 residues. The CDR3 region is CASKVGTGGYEQYF. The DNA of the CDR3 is TGTGCCAGCAAAGTGGGGACAGGGGGCTACGAGCAGTACTTC.

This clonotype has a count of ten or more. The CDR3: CASTPELRETQYF. CDR3 nucleotides: TGTGCCAGCACCCCTGAACTAAGAGAGACCCAGTACTTC. V is TRBV12-3 or TRBV12-4 and J is TRBJ2-5, with D uncertain. With 7 bases removed from V and 4 bases from J, the gap between germline ends came to 13 bases. This CDR3 comprises 13 residues.

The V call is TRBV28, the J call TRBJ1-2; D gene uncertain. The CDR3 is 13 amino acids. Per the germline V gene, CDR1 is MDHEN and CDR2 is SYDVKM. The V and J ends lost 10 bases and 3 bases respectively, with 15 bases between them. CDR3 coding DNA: TGTGCCATTCGACCCGCGCCAGACTATGGCTACACCTTC. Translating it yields CAIRPAPDYGYTF.

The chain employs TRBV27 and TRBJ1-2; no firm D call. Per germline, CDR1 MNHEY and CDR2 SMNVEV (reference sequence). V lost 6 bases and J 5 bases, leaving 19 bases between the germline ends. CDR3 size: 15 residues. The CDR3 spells CASSPSAAHYYGYTF. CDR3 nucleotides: TGTGCCAGCAGCCCCTCGGCAGCCCACTATTATGGCTACACCTTC.

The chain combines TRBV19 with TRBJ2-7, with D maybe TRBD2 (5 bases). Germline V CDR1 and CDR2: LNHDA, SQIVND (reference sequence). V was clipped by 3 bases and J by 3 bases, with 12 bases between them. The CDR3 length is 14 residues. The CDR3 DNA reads TGTGCCAGTAGTATCGGTCGGGGTAGCTACGAGCAGTACTTC. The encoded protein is CASSIGRGSYEQYF.

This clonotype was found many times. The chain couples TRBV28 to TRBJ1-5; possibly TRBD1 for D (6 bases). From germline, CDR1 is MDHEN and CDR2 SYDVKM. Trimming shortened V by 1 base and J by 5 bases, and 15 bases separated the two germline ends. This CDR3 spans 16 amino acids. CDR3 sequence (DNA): TGTGCCAGCAGTTTATTCTCAGGGGCGGGGGATCAGCCCCAGCATTTT. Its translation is CASSLFSGAGDQPQHF.

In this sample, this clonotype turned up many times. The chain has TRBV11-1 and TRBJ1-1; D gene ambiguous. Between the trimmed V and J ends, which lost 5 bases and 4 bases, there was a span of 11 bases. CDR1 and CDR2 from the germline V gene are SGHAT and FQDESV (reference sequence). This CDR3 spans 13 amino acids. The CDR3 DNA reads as TGTGCCAGCAGCCGTACGGGATTCACTGAAGCTTTCTTT. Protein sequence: CASSRTGFTEAFF.

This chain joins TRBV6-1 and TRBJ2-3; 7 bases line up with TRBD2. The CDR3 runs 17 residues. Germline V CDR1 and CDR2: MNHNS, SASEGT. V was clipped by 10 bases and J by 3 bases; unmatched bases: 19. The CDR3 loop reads CATGLAVGGSSTDTQYF. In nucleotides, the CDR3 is TGTGCCACCGGTCTAGCGGTTGGGGGATCGAGTACAGATACGCAGTATTTT.

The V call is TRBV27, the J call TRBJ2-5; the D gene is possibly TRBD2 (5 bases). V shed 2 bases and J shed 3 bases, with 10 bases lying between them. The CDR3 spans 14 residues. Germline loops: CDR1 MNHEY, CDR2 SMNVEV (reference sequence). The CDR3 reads CASSLEGSKETQYF. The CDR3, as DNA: TGTGCCAGCAGTTTAGAGGGTTCGAAAGAGACCCAGTACTTC.

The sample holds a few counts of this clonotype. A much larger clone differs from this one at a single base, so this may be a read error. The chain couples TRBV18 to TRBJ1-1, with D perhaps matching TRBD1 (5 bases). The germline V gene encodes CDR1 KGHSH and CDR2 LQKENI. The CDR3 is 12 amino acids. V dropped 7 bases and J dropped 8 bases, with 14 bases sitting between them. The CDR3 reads CASFPWGIEAFF. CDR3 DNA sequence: TGTGCCAGCTTCCCGTGGGGCATCGAAGCTTTCTTT.

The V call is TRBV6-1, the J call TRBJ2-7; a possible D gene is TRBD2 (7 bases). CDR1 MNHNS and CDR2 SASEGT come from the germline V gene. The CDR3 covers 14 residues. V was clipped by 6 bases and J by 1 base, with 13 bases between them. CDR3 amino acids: CASRWEGGSYEQYF. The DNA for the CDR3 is TGTGCCAGCAGATGGGAGGGGGGATCCTACGAGCAGTACTTC.

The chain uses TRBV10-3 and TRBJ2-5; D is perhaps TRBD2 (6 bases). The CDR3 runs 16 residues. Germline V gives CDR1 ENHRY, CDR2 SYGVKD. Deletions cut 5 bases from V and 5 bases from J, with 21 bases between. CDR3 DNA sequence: TGTGCCATCAGTCCGGACACGGCGGGGTTCGGCGAGACCCAGTACTTC. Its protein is CAISPDTAGFGETQYF.

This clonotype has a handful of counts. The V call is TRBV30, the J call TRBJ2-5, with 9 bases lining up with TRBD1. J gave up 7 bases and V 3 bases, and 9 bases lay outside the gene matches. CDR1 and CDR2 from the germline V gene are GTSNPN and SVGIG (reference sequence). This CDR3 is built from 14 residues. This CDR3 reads CAWRSGTGWGTQYF. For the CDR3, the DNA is TGTGCCTGGAGGTCCGGGACAGGGTGGGGGACCCAGTACTTC.

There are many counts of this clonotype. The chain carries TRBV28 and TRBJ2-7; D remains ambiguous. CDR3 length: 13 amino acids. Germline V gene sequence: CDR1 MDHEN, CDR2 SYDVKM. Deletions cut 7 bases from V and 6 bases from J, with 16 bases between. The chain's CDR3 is CASNDHPGAEQYF. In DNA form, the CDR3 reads TGTGCCAGCAACGACCACCCAGGCGCCGAGCAGTACTTC. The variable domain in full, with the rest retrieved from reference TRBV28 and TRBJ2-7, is DVKVTQSSRYLVKRTGEKVFLECVQDMDHENMFWYRQDPGLGLRLIYFSYDVKMKEKGDIPEGYSVSREKKERFSLILESASTNQTSMYLCASNDHPGAEQYFGPGTRLTVT.

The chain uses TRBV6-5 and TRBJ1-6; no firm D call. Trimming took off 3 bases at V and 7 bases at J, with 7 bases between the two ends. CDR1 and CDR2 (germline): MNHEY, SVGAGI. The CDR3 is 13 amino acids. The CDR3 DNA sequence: TGTGCCAGCAGTTATGAACAAAATTCACCCCTCCACTTT. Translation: CASSYEQNSPLHF.

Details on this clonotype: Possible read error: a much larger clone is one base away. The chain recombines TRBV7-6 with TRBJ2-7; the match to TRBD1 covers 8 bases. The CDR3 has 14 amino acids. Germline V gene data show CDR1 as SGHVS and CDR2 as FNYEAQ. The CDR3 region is CASGLIGQGYEQYF. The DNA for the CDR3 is TGTGCCAGCGGCTTAATCGGACAGGGCTACGAGCAGTACTTC.